This TCR beta chain was recorded in a study of blood T cell repertoires in COVID-19. Germline V gene lookup returns CDR1 SGHTA and CDR2 FQGNSA. The CDR3 spans 14 residues. Trimming removed 0 bases from V and 4 bases from J; junction bases left unmatched: 2. Measured with immunoSEQ multiplex PCR; TCRdb has only the in-frame clones, and not every one. Of about 93,000 clones in the sample, approximately 89% were seen once. Sequencing was done on a sample of peripheral blood. This chain links TRBV7-2 with TRBJ1-2; TRBD1 matches 7 bases. This receptor was identified in a man aged 50-59 years with acute or convalescent COVID-19. The chain's CDR3 is CASSLAGGSYGYTF. For the CDR3, the DNA is TGTGCCAGCAGCTTAGCAGGGGGCAGCTATGGCTACACCTTC.